What follows are 21 T cell receptor beta chains derived from one specimen sequenced in a study of blood T cell repertoires in COVID-19 (TCRdb year 2020). The method was the immunoSEQ multiplex PCR assay. Here the immuneACCESS table is served through TCRdb, limited to in-frame sequences with V and J called. Missing clones are a known gap in these copies; in checked studies unresolved V genes cover under half, and the rest lacks a known reason. This sample has 300,000 to 350,000 clones in its table, and about 88% of those were observed once. Clones ranked in the top ten supply approximately 1% of the sample. The specimen was PBMCs or T cells enriched from blood (not recorded which). Receptor source: a woman in her 30s who had been exposed to COVID-19.

J is TRBJ2-5 and V is TRBV11-2; no clear D. The germline CDR1 and CDR2 sequences are SGHAT and FQNNGV. The CDR3 length is 14 residues. V gave up 5 bases and J gave up 2 bases, with 12 bases separating them. CDR3 in DNA: TGTGCCAGCAGCCATACTACGGGTCAAGAGACCCAGTACTTC. This codes for CASSHTTGQETQYF. Based on the CDR3 plus reference TRBV11-2 and TRBJ2-5, the full variable domain is EAGVAQSPRYKIIEKRQSVAFWCNPISGHATLYWYQQILGQGPKLLIQFQNNGVVDDSQLPKDRFSAERLKGVDSTLKIQPAKLEDSAVYLCASSHTTGQETQYFGPGTRLLVL.

The gene calls are TRBV3-1 (or the pseudogene TRBV3-2) and TRBJ2-2; 11 bases fit TRBD2. V was pared by 10 bases and J by 6 bases, with 7 bases of the junction left unmatched. CDR1 and CDR2 from the germline V gene are LGHDT and YNNKEL (reference sequence). The CDR3 has 14 amino acids. The CDR3 protein is CATVAGGPPGELFF. CDR3 bases: TGTGCCACCGTAGCGGGAGGGCCTCCCGGGGAGCTGTTTTTT.

This chain uses TRBV11-3 with TRBJ1-2, with a possible D match to TRBD1 (6 bases). In germline, CDR1 is SGHNT, CDR2 YENEEA. V lost 0 bases to trimming and J lost 4 bases, with 12 bases between them. This CDR3 spans 15 amino acids. As DNA, the CDR3 is TGTGCCAGCAGCTTAGAGAGGGGGAAACCCTATGGCTACACCTTC. As protein: CASSLERGKPYGYTF.

This clone has just a few counts. The V gene is TRBV5-1, the J gene TRBJ2-7, with 7 bases that match TRBD2. V shed 6 bases, J shed 7 bases, and the junction held 13 bases outside the gene matches. CDR1 is SGHRS and CDR2 is YFSETQ in the germline V gene. The CDR3 is made up of 14 amino acids. The CDR3 DNA reads TGCGCCAGCACTCAAAGACCTCGGGAGGAGGAGCAGTACTTC. Its translation is CASTQRPREEEQYF.

The genes are TRBV12-3 or TRBV12-4 and TRBJ1-1; TRBD1 matches 7 bases. The CDR3 length is 13 residues. After removal of 8 bases from V and 1 base from J, the junction contained 4 bases not matched to a gene. DNA of the CDR3: TGTGCCAGCGATACAGGGGAGAACACTGAAGCTTTCTTT. Translating gives CASDTGENTEAFF.

V gene TRBV5-1 combines with J gene TRBJ2-2; 8 bases are shared with TRBD2. V lost 0 bases, J lost 2 bases, and 6 bases stayed unmatched. CDR3 size: 17 residues. Germline assignment: CDR1 SGHRS and CDR2 YFSETQ. The CDR3 spells CASSLAFSGTNTGELFF. CDR3 nucleotide sequence: TGCGCCAGCAGCTTGGCTTTTAGCGGGACTAACACCGGGGAGCTGTTTTTT.

V is TRBV9 and J is TRBJ1-3, with D unresolved. CDR1 is SGDLS, CDR2 YYNGEE, per germline. The CDR3 has 15 residues. Trimming removed 3 bases at V and 2 bases at J, with 12 bases between. This CDR3 is CASSASGLTGNTIYF. The CDR3 nucleotides read TGTGCCAGCAGCGCCTCTGGGCTTACTGGAAACACCATATATTTT.

The rearrangement joins TRBV19 to TRBJ2-1, with 7 positions matching TRBD1. Per the germline V gene, CDR1 is LNHDA and CDR2 is SQIVND (reference sequence). This CDR3 comprises 16 residues. J gave up 2 bases and V 9 bases, and 13 bases lay outside the gene matches. CDR3: CASKKGWGQPYNEQFF. The CDR3 DNA reads as TGTGCCAGCAAGAAAGGGTGGGGACAGCCCTACAATGAGCAGTTCTTC.

This clone was found a few times. The V call is TRBV19, the J call TRBJ2-3, with 10 positions matching TRBD2. Germline lookup yields CDR1 LNHDA and CDR2 SQIVND (reference sequence). J was trimmed by 0 bases and V by 10 bases; bases with no gene match: 7. The CDR3 has 15 residues. The CDR3 nucleotides are TGTGCCACAATCCCGACTAGCGGGAGCACAGATACGCAGTATTTT. This translates into CATIPTSGSTDTQYF.

This chain joins TRBV6-5 and TRBJ1-3, with 9 bases that match TRBD1. V gave up 5 bases and J gave up 5 bases; unmatched junction bases: 7. The CDR3 loop spans 15 amino acids. Per germline, CDR1 MNHEY and CDR2 SVGAGI. The DNA of the CDR3 is TGTGCCAGCAGTCGACAGGGGGTCGGCCGAAACACCATATATTTT. Its translation is CASSRQGVGRNTIYF.

The rearrangement uses TRBV3-1 (or the pseudogene TRBV3-2) and TRBJ1-4, with TRBD1 identical over 11 bases. V lost 4 bases and J lost 8; bases outside the gene matches: 6. Germline V gives CDR1 LGHDT, CDR2 YNNKEL (reference sequence). The CDR3 consists of 15 residues. The DNA of the CDR3 is TGTGCCAGCAGCCCAGGGACAGGGGGAGAGGAAAAACTGTTTTTT. Amino acid sequence: CASSPGTGGEEKLFF.

The chain uses TRBV30 and TRBJ2-7; the D gene is possibly TRBD2 (6 bases). Deletions cut 4 bases from V and 0 bases from J, with 10 bases between. The CDR3 contains 13 residues. Germline-derived CDR1 and CDR2 are GTSNPN and SVGIG (reference sequence). CDR3 region: CAWKGGVSYEQYF. CDR3 coding DNA: TGTGCCTGGAAGGGCGGGGTCTCCTACGAGCAGTACTTC.

The chain has TRBV28 and TRBJ1-1; perhaps TRBD1 as D (6 bases). Germline loops: CDR1 MDHEN, CDR2 SYDVKM. This CDR3 contains 12 residues. V was cut by 7 bases and J by 3 bases, with 9 bases left in between. CDR3 sequence reads: CASTPGDTEAFF. The CDR3 bases are TGTGCCAGCACCCCAGGGGACACTGAAGCTTTCTTT.

The rearrangement uses TRBV19 and TRBJ2-1, with TRBD1 matching over 11 bases. From germline, CDR1 is LNHDA and CDR2 SQIVND (reference sequence). The CDR3 consists of 15 residues. V was pared by 7 bases and J by 7 bases, with 9 bases of the junction left unmatched. CDR3 sequence: CASNPRDRGGNEQFF. CDR3 coding DNA: TGTGCCAGTAACCCGAGGGACAGGGGGGGGAATGAGCAGTTCTTC. The whole variable domain, remainder taken from reference TRBV19 and TRBJ2-1, is DGGITQSPKYLFRKEGQNVTLSCEQNLNHDAMYWYRQDPGQGLRLIYYSQIVNDFQKGDIAEGYSVSREKKESFPLTVTSAQKNPTAFYLCASNPRDRGGNEQFFGPGTRLTVL.

The gene calls are TRBV28 and TRBJ1-3; 8 bases agree with TRBD1. The CDR3 is made up of 19 amino acids. The junction had 21 bases not matched to a gene; V was cut back by 6 bases and J by 5 bases. The germline V gene encodes CDR1 MDHEN and CDR2 SYDVKM. The CDR3 bases are TGTGCCAGCAGGCCAACAAGGGACAGGAGGGAAGGGGATCGAAACACCATATATTTT. Amino acid sequence: CASRPTRDRREGDRNTIYF.

The genes are TRBV10-3 and TRBJ2-5, with TRBD2 matching 7 bases. The CDR3 covers 15 residues. Trimming cost V 4 bases and J 0 bases; bases outside gene matches: 5. CDR1 ENHRY and CDR2 SYGVKD come from the germline V gene. The CDR3: CAISARAGNQETQYF. The CDR3 bases are TGTGCCATCAGTGCTCGAGCGGGAAACCAAGAGACCCAGTACTTC.

This chain joins TRBV19 and TRBJ1-5, with a possible D match to TRBD1 (6 bases). The CDR3 totals 15 residues. V was shortened by 1 base and J by 12 bases, with 19 bases between the two germline ends. The germline V gene encodes CDR1 LNHDA and CDR2 SQIVND (reference sequence). The chain's CDR3 is CASSIGSDSLVHQHF. The CDR3 DNA reads TGTGCCAGTAGTATAGGTTCGGACAGCCTAGTCCACCAGCATTTT.

The rearrangement links TRBV5-1 to TRBJ1-2, with TRBD1 matching 7 bases. V was clipped by 4 bases and J by 7 bases; unmatched bases: 7. The CDR3 extends over 13 amino acids. In germline, CDR1 is SGHRS, CDR2 YFSETQ. CDR3 DNA sequence: TGCGCCAGCAGCCGTACAGGGGAGGCTGGCTACACCTTC. Amino acid sequence: CASSRTGEAGYTF.

The chain has TRBV9 and TRBJ2-3; no definite D call. CDR1 is SGDLS, CDR2 YYNGEE, per germline. The length of the CDR3 is 13 residues. The V and J ends lost 4 bases and 1 base respectively, with 7 bases between them. The CDR3 DNA is TGTGCCAGCAGCCAAAGCGGCACAGATACGCAGTATTTT. It specifies CASSQSGTDTQYF.

V and J are TRBV5-8 and TRBJ2-5; D uncertain. The length of the CDR3 is 14 residues. Germline CDR1 is SGHTS and CDR2 is YDEGEE. Trimming removed 7 bases at V and 1 base at J, with 14 bases between. CDR3 bases: TGTGCCAGCCCTACGAATTACCTCCAAGAGACCCAGTACTTC. Translated: CASPTNYLQETQYF.

The sample holds a few counts of this clone. DNA for the CDR3: TGTGCCAGCAGTTTACTAGCGGGACTCTACAATGAGCAGTTCTTC. Amino acids: CASSLLAGLYNEQFF. V usage is TRBV28 and J usage is TRBJ2-1; TRBD2 matches 9 bases. V shed 2 bases and J 3 bases; nucleotides not matched to a gene: 2. CDR1 is MDHEN and CDR2 is SYDVKM in the germline V gene. The CDR3 is 15 amino acids.